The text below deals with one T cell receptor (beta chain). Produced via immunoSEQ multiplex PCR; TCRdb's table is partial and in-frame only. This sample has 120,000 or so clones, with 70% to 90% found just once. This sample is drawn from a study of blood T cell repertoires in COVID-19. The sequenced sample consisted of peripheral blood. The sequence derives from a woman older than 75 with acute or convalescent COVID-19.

CDR3 nucleotide sequence: TGTGCCAGCAGCCCCAGCGGGGTATACAATGAGCAGTTCTTC. Translating gives CASSPSGVYNEQFF. The V and J genes are TRBV5-4 and TRBJ2-1, with 7 bases aligning to TRBD2. The CDR3 is made up of 14 amino acids. J gave up 4 bases and V 4 bases, and 5 bases lay outside the gene matches. Germline V gene lookup returns CDR1 SGHNT and CDR2 YYREEE (reference sequence).